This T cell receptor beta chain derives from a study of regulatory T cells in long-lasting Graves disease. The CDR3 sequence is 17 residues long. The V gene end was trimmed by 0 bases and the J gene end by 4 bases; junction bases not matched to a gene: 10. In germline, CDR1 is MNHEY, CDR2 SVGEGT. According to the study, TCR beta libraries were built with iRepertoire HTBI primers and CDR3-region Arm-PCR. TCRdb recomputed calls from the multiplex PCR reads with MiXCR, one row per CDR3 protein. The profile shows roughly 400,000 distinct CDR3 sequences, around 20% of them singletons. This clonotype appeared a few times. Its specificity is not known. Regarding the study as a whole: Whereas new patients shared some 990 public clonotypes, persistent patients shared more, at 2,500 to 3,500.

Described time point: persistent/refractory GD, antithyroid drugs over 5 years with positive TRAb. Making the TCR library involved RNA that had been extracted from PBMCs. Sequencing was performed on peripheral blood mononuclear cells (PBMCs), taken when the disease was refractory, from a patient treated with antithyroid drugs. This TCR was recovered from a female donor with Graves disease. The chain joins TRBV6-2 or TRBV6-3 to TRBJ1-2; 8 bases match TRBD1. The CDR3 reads CASSYSIKGQDPYGYTF. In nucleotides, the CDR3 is TGTGCCAGCAGTTACTCGATTAAGGGACAGGATCCCTATGGCTACACCTTC.